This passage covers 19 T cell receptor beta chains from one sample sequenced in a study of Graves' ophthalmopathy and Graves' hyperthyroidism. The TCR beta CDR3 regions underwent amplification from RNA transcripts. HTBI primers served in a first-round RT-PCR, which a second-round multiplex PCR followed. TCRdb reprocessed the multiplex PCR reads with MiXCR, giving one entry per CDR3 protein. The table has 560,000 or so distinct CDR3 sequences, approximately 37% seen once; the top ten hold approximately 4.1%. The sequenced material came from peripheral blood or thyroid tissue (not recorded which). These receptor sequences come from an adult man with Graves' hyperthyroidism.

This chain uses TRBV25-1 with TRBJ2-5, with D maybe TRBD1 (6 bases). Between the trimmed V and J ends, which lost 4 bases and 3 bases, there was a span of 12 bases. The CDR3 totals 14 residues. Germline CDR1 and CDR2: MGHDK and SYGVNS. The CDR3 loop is CASSADRMKETQYF. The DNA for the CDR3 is TGTGCCAGCAGTGCTGACAGGATGAAAGAGACCCAGTACTTC.

The CDR3 bases are TGTGCCAGCAGCTTAGGGACTAGCTACTACGAGCAGTACTTC. This gives the protein CASSLGTSYYEQYF. The chain combines TRBV7-8 with TRBJ2-7; 8 bases align to TRBD2. J gave up 3 bases and V 1 base, and 2 bases lay outside the gene matches. This CDR3 comprises 14 residues. Germline V gives CDR1 SGHVS, CDR2 FQNEAQ.

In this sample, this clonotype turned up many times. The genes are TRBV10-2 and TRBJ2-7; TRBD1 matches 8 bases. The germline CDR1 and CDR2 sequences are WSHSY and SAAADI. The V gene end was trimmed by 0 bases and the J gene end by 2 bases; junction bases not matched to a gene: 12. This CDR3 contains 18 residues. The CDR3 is CASSESRTGNHLTYEQYF. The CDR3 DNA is TGCGCCAGCAGTGAGTCGAGGACAGGGAACCACCTGACCTACGAGCAGTACTTC.

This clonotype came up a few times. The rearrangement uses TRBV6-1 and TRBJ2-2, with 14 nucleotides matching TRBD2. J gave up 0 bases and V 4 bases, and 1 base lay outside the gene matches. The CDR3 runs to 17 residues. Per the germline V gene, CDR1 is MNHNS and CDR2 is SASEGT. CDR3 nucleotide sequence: TGTGCCAGCAGTGCGACTAGCGGGGGGGCGAACACCGGGGAGCTGTTTTTT. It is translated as CASSATSGGANTGELFF.

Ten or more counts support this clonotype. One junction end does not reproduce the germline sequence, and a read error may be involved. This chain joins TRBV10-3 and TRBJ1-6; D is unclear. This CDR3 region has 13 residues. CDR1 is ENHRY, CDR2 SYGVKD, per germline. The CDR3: CAISESSNSPLHF. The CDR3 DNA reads TGTGCCATCAGTGAGTCCTCTAATTCACCCCTCCACTTT.

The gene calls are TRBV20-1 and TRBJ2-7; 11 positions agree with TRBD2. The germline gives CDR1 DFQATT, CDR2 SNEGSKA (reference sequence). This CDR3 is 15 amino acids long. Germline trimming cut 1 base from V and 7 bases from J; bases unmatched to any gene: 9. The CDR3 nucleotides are TGCAGTGCTAGAGGTAGCGGGAGGGTCCACAATGAGCAGTACTTC. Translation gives CSARGSGRVHNEQYF.

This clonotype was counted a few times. The CDR3 nucleotides are TGTGCCAGCAGCCTGCTAGCGGGAGGTAGTATCCAAGAGACCCAGTACTTC. Amino acids: CASSLLAGGSIQETQYF. The chain carries TRBV10-3 and TRBJ2-5, with TRBD2 matching over 11 bases. The length of the CDR3 is 17 residues. V lost 10 bases to trimming and J lost 1 base; unmatched junction nucleotides: 14. The germline V gene has CDR1 ENHRY and CDR2 SYGVKD.

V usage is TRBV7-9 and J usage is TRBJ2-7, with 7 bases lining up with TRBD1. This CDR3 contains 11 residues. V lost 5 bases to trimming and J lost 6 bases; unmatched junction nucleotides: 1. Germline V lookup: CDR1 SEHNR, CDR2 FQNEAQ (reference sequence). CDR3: CASSRDSEQYF. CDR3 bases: TGTGCCAGCAGCCGGGACAGCGAGCAGTACTTC.

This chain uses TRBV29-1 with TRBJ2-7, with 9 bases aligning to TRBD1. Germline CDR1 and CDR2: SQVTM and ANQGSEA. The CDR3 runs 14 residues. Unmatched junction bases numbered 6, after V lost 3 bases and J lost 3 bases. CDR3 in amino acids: CSVDFADRGYEQYF. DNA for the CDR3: TGCAGCGTTGATTTTGCGGACAGGGGCTACGAGCAGTACTTC.

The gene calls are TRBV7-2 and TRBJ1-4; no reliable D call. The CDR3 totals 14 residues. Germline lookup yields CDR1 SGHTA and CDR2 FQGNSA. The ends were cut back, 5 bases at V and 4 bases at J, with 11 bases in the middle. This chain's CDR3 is CASSQAGVNEKLFF. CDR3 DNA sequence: TGTGCCAGCAGCCAGGCCGGAGTTAATGAAAAACTGTTTTTT.

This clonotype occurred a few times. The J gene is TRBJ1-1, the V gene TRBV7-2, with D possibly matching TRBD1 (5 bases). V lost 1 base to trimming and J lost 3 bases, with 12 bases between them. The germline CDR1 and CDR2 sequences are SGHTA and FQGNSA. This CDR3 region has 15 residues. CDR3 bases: TGTGCCAGCAGCTTAGGACGGGGGTTTGACACTGAAGCTTTCTTT. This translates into CASSLGRGFDTEAFF.

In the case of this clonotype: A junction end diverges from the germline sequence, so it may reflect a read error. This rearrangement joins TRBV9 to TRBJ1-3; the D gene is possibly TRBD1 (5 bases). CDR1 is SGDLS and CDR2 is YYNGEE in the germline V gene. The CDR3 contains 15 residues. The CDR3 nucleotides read TGTGCCAGCAGCGTACTACGGGGCGGTGGAACCACCATATATTTT. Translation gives CASSVLRGGGTTIYF.

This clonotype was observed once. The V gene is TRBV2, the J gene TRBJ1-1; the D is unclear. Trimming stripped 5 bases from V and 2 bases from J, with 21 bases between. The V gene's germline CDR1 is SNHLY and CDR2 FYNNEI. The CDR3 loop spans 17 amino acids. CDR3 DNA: TGTGCCAGCAGTACCCCCCCAGGCAGCTCTGGAAACACTGAAGCTTTCTTT. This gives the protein CASSTPPGSSGNTEAFF.

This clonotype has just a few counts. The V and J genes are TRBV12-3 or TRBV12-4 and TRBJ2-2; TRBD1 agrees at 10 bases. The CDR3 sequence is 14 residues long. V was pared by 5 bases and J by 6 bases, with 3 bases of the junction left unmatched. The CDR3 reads CASSVGQGAGELFF. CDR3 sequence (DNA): TGTGCCAGCAGTGTAGGACAGGGGGCCGGGGAGCTGTTTTTT.

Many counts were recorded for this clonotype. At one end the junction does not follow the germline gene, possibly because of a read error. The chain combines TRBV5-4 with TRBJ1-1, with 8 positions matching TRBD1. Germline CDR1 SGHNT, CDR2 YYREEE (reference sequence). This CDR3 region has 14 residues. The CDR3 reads CAGASGGLNTEAFF. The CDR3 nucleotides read TGCGCTGGCGCGTCAGGGGGCCTCAACACTGAAGCTTTCTTT.

The CDR3 nucleotides are TGTGCCAGCAGTGTGCGGGACAGGGGTTCGCCTAACTATGGCTACACCTTC. Translation gives CASSVRDRGSPNYGYTF. V usage is TRBV2 and J usage is TRBJ1-2, with TRBD1 matching over 10 bases. V was clipped by 4 bases and J by 0 bases; unmatched bases: 8. The length of the CDR3 is 17 residues. Germline values: CDR1 SNHLY, CDR2 FYNNEI.

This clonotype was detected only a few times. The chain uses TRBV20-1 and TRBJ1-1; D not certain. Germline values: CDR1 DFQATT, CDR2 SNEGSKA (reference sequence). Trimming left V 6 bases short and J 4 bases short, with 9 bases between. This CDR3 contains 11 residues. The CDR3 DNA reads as TGCAGTGCGAAACGGGGCACTGAAGCTTTCTTT. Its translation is CSAKRGTEAFF.

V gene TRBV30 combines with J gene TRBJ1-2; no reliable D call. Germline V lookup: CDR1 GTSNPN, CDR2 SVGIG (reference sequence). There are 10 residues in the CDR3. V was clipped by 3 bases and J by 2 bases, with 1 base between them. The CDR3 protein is CAWRNYGYTF. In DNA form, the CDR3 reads TGTGCCTGGAGGAACTATGGCTACACCTTC.

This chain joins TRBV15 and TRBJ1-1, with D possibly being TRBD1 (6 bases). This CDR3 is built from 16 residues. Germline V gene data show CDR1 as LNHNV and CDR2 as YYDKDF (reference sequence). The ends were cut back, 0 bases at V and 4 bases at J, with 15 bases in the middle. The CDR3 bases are TGTGCCACCAGCAGAGATCAGGCAGGGGAGGGCACTGAAGCTTTCTTT. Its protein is CATSRDQAGEGTEAFF.